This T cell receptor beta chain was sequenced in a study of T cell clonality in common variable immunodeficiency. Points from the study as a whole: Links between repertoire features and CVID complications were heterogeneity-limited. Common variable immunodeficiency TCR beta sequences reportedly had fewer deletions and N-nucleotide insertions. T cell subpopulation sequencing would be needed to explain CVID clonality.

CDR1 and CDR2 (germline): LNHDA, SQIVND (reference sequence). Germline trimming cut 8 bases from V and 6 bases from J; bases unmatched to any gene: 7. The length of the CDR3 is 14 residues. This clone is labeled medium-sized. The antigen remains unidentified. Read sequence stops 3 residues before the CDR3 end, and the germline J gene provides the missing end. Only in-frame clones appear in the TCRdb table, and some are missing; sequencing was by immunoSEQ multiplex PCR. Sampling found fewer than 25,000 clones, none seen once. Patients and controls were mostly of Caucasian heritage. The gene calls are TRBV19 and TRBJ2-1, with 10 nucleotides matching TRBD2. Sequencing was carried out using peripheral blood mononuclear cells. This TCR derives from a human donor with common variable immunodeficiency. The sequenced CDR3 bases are TGTGCCAGTTGGTCGGGACTAGCGATCAATGAG. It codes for CASWSGLAINE. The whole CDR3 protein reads CASWSGLAINEQFF.